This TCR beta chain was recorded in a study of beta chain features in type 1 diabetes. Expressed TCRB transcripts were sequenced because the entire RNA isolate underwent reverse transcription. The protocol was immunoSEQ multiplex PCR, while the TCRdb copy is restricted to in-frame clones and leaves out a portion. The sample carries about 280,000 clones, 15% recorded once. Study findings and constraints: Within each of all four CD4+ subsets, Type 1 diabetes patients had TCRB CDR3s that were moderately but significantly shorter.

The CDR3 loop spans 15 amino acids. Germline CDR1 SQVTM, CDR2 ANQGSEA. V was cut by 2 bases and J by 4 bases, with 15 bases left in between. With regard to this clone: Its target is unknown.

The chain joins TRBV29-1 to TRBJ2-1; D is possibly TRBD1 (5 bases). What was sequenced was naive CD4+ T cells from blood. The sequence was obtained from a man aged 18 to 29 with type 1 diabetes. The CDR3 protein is CSVERQGFVYNEQFF. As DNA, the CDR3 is TGCAGCGTTGAACGGCAGGGTTTTGTGTACAATGAGCAGTTCTTC.